This paragraph covers one T cell receptor (beta chain) sequence. Trimming removed 5 bases from V and 0 bases from J, with 11 bases in between. CDR1 and CDR2 from the germline V gene are SGHTA and FQGNSA. This CDR3 region has 15 residues. This record comes from a study of blood T cell repertoires in COVID-19. Study-wide background: Italy, Spain and the United States were the sources of the convalescent and acute COVID-19 samples.

Authors' processing steps: Scientists estimated how many nucleated cells there were by amplifying reference gene primers. Here immunoSEQ multiplex PCR was the method, and the copy in TCRdb shows in-frame clones only, minus some. The V and J calls and clone size are taken from that table; D and trimming were inferred from the DNA. Of about 250,000 clones detected, approximately 89% appear once; the ten largest clones hold 1.5% to 2%. The chain carries TRBV7-2 and TRBJ1-3, with no clear D. Sequenced input: peripheral blood. The receptor comes from an older woman who had recovered from COVID-19. The CDR3 nucleotides read TGTGCCAGCAGCCCGGCGGCAGCCTCTGGAAACACCATATATTTT. Protein: CASSPAAASGNTIYF.